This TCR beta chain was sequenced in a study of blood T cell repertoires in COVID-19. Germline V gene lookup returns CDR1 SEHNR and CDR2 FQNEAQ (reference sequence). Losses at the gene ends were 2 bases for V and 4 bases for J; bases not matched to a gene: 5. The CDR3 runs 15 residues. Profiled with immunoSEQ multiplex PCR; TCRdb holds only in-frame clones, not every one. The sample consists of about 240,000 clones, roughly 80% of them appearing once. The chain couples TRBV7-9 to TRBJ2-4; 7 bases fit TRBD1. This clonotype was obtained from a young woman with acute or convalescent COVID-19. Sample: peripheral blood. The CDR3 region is CASSLYGTDKNIQYF. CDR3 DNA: TGTGCCAGCAGCTTATATGGGACAGATAAAAACATTCAGTACTTC.